These T cell receptor beta chains were read from a single sample in a study of T cell responses to AZD1222 COVID-19 vaccine. TCRdb keeps only in-frame clones here, not all; method: immunoSEQ multiplex PCR. Of roughly 140,000 clones in the sample, around 91% were seen once. The sample consisted of peripheral blood, taken on day 0 of AZD1222 vaccination. Source of these receptors: an adult in good health. The CDR3 runs from the conserved cysteine through the conserved F or W. The order of the fields is V gene, J gene, clone size, D gene, CDR3 protein, CDR3 DNA. D genes are given only for firm matches. Clone size is given for some rows only: seen once, a few or many times, or a class if the clone is expanded.

TRBV19,TRBJ2-1,few,NA,CASSPSGLDYNEQFF,TGTGCCAGTAGTCCCTCGGGACTGGACTACAATGAGCAGTTCTTC
TRBV4-1,TRBJ2-7,NA,TRBD1,CASSQVGGQGRQYF,TGCGCCAGCAGCCAAGTGGGGGGACAGGGGAGGCAGTACTTC
TRBV7-6,TRBJ1-1,NA,NA,CASSLSGTLNTEAFF,TGTGCCAGCAGCTTATCCGGGACTCTGAACACTGAAGCTTTCTTT
TRBV18,TRBJ2-7,NA,TRBD1,CASSPGTGLGEQYF,TGTGCCAGCTCACCCGGGACAGGACTGGGGGAGCAGTACTTC
TRBV6-4,TRBJ2-2,NA,NA,CASSDSISPTGELFF,TGTGCCAGCAGTGACTCGATTTCCCCCACCGGGGAGCTGTTTTTT
TRBV4-1,TRBJ1-2,NA,NA,CASSQGGQGRHYGYTF,TGCGCCAGCAGCCAAGGGGGGCAGGGGAGACACTATGGCTACACCTTC
TRBV4-1,TRBJ2-1,NA,TRBD2,CASSQGPVSGRAYEQFF,TGCGCCAGCAGCCAAGGCCCGGTGAGCGGGAGGGCCTATGAGCAGTTCTTC
TRBV18,TRBJ1-3,NA,TRBD1,CASSQQGDAMGNTIYF,TGTGCCAGCTCCCAACAGGGGGACGCTATGGGAAACACCATATATTTT
TRBV20-1,TRBJ2-7,NA,TRBD2,CSASGGSLSYEQYF,TGCAGTGCTAGTGGCGGGAGTTTGAGTTACGAGCAGTACTTC
TRBV7-5,TRBJ1-4,NA,NA,CARSPEDRLNEKLFF,TGTGCCAGAAGCCCAGAGGACAGACTCAATGAAAAACTGTTTTTT
TRBV24-1,TRBJ1-5,NA,NA,CATSGGAGQPQHF,TGTGCCACCAGTGGTGGAGCTGGACAGCCCCAGCATTTT
TRBV28,TRBJ2-2,NA,NA,CASKRKASNIWSGELFF,TGTGCCAGCAAGCGGAAGGCTAGCAACATATGGTCCGGGGAGCTGTTTTTT
TRBV3-1/TRBV3-2,TRBJ2-2,NA,TRBD2,CASSRTGLAGGSGTGELFF,TGTGCCAGCAGCCGAACGGGACTAGCGGGGGGGTCCGGCACCGGGGAGCTGTTTTTT
TRBV5-1,TRBJ2-2,NA,TRBD2,CASSLPPSGRADTGELFF,TGCGCCAGCAGCTTGCCCCCTAGCGGGAGGGCCGACACCGGGGAGCTGTTTTTT
TRBV2,TRBJ1-5,once,TRBD1,CASSLQGGRNQPQHF,TGTGCCAGCAGCTTACAGGGGGGACGCAATCAGCCCCAGCATTTT
TRBV19,TRBJ1-1,NA,TRBD1,CASRVWTGRTEAFF,TGTGCCAGTAGAGTTTGGACAGGGCGGACTGAAGCTTTCTTT
TRBV5-8,TRBJ1-3,NA,NA,CATKKLIRPGNTIYF,TGTGCCACCAAGAAGTTAATCCGCCCTGGAAACACCATATATTTT
TRBV15,TRBJ1-6,NA,TRBD1,CATSRDQGTGAPLHF,TGTGCCACCAGCAGAGATCAAGGGACAGGGGCACCCCTCCACTTT
TRBV4-1,TRBJ1-4,once,NA,CASSQGGRRVLFF,TGCGCCAGCAGCCAGGGCGGGCGCAGGGTTCTGTTTTTT
TRBV29-1,TRBJ2-7,few,NA,CSVEKSPISYEQYF,TGCAGCGTTGAGAAGTCCCCGATCTCCTACGAGCAGTACTTC
TRBV27,TRBJ2-4,once,NA,CASSLRGWGLIQYF,TGTGCCAGCAGTTTAAGGGGCTGGGGTCTCATTCAGTACTTC
TRBV5-1,TRBJ1-2,NA,TRBD1,CASSFAGTEGYTF,TGCGCCAGCAGCTTTGCCGGGACAGAGGGCTACACCTTC
TRBV7-2,TRBJ2-1,NA,NA,CASSLRGAGHEQFF,TGTGCCAGCAGCCTCCGAGGGGCTGGCCATGAGCAGTTCTTC
TRBV2,TRBJ1-1,NA,TRBD1,CASSSTGGASPEAFF,TGTGCCAGCAGCTCGACAGGGGGCGCTTCCCCTGAAGCTTTCTTT
TRBV4-1,TRBJ1-2,NA,NA,CASSLNYGQTNYGYTF,TGCGCCAGCAGCCTAAATTACGGACAGACTAACTATGGCTACACCTTC
TRBV11-2,TRBJ1-1,NA,NA,CASSPRAGTEAFF,TGTGCCAGCAGCCCAAGGGCAGGGACTGAAGCTTTCTTT
TRBV3-1/TRBV3-2,TRBJ2-5,NA,NA,CASSQEQGLGETQYF,TGTGCCAGCAGCCAAGAACAAGGTCTCGGGGAGACCCAGTACTTC
TRBV7-6,TRBJ1-1,NA,TRBD1,CASSLGRTGVPNTEAFF,TGTGCCAGCAGCTTAGGAAGGACAGGGGTCCCGAACACTGAAGCTTTCTTT
TRBV5-1,TRBJ1-1,NA,NA,CASSFSGVNTEAFF,TGCGCCAGCAGCTTCTCAGGGGTGAACACTGAAGCTTTCTTT
TRBV27,TRBJ2-1,NA,TRBD2,CASSFLAGGPEQFF,TGTGCCAGCAGTTTCCTAGCGGGAGGGCCTGAGCAGTTCTTC
TRBV6-5,TRBJ1-6,NA,NA,CASRVEGHHVSPLHF,TGTGCCAGCAGGGTGGAGGGACACCACGTCTCACCCCTCCACTTT
TRBV5-4,TRBJ1-1,NA,TRBD1,CASSIRWTGDRMNTEAFF,TGTGCCAGCAGCATAAGGTGGACAGGGGACCGTATGAACACTGAAGCTTTCTTT
TRBV6-1,TRBJ1-2,NA,NA,CASSESDNYGYTF,TGTGCCAGCAGTGAATCAGATAACTATGGCTACACCTTC
TRBV6-5,TRBJ2-2,NA,NA,CASSYRGRSLSGELFF,TGTGCCAGCAGTTACAGGGGACGGTCTCTGTCCGGGGAGCTGTTTTTT
TRBV4-2,TRBJ2-5,NA,NA,CASSQSGAETQYF,TGTGCCAGCAGCCAATCAGGGGCAGAGACCCAGTACTTC
TRBV5-1,TRBJ1-2,NA,NA,CASSLDGDQTVYGYTF,TGCGCCAGCAGCCTTGACGGGGATCAAACAGTCTATGGCTACACCTTC
TRBV6-5,TRBJ1-1,once,NA,CASSKLVGTEAFF,TGTGCCAGCAGTAAATTGGTAGGCACTGAAGCTTTCTTT
TRBV2,TRBJ1-2,NA,NA,CASSSGNYGYTF,TGTGCCAGCAGTTCCGGGAACTATGGCTACACCTTC
TRBV10-2,TRBJ2-7,NA,NA,CASMSPTYEQYF,TGCGCCAGCATGTCACCAACCTACGAGCAGTACTTC
TRBV19,TRBJ1-5,few,NA,CASNGRLYSNQPQHF,TGTGCCAGTAATGGGCGTTTATATAGCAATCAGCCCCAGCATTTT
TRBV5-1,TRBJ1-2,few,TRBD1,CASKFMQGAPMDGYTF,TGCGCCAGCAAATTTATGCAGGGGGCTCCCATGGATGGCTACACCTTC
TRBV6-5,TRBJ2-1,NA,TRBD1,CASRGTGGKNEQFF,TGTGCCAGCAGAGGGACAGGGGGCAAGAATGAGCAGTTCTTC
TRBV5-1,TRBJ2-3,NA,TRBD2,CASSPPTSGSLPGYTDTQYF,TGCGCCAGCAGCCCCCCCACTAGCGGGAGTCTCCCCGGATACACAGATACGCAGTATTTT
TRBV6-1,TRBJ1-2,NA,NA,CASSEGFNRDETF,TGTGCCAGCAGTGAAGGCTTTAACAGGGATGAAACCTTC
TRBV6-4,TRBJ1-1,NA,TRBD1,CASRSDRGRPEAFF,TGTGCCAGCAGAAGCGACAGGGGGCGGCCTGAAGCTTTCTTT
TRBV4-1,TRBJ1-2,NA,NA,CASSQQGVPYGYTF,TGCGCCAGCAGCCAACAGGGAGTCCCCTATGGCTACACCTTC